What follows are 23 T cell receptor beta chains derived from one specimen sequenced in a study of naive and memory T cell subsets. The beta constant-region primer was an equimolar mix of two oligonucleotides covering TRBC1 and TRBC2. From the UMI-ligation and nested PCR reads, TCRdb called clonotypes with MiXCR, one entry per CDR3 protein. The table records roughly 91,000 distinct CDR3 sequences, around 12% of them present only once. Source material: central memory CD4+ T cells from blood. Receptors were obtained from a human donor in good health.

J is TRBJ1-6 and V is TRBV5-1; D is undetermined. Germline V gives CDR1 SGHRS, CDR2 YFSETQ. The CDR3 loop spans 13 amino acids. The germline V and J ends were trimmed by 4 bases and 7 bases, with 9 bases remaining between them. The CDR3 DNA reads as TGCGCCAGCAGCCCCCGGACGAATTCACCCCTCCACTTT. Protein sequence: CASSPRTNSPLHF.

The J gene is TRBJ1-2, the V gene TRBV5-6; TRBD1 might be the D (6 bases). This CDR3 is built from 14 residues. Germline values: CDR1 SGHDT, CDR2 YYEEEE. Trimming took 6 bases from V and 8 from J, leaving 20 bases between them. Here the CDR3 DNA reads TGTGCCAGCACCTACACCGGGGGGGCCCGAGGCTACACCTTC. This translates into CASTYTGGARGYTF.

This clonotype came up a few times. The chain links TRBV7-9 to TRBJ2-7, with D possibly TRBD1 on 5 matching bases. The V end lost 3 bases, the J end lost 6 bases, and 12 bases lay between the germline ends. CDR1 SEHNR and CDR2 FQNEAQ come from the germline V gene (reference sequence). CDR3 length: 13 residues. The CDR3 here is CASSFWSGREQYF. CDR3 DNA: TGTGCCAGCAGCTTTTGGTCAGGGCGCGAGCAGTACTTC.

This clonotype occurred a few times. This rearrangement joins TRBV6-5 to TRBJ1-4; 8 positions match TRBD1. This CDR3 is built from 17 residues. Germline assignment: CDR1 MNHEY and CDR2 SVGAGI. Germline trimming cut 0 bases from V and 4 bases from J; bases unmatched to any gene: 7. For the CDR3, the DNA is TGTGCCAGCAGTTACTCGGCACAGGGGGGCAGTAATGAAAAACTGTTTTTT. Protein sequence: CASSYSAQGGSNEKLFF.

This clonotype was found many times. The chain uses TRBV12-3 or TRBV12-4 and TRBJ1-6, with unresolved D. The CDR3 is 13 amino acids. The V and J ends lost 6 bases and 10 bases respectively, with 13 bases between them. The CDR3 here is CASREGYGSPLHF. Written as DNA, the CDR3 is TGTGCCAGCAGAGAGGGTTACGGGTCACCCCTCCACTTT.

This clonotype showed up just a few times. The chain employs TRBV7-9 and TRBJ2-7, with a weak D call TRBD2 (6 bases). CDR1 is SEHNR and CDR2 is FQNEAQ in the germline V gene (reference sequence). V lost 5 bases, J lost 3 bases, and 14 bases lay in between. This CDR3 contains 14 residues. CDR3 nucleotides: TGTGCCAGCAGCCTCGACCAGACTAGCTACGAGCAGTACTTC. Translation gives CASSLDQTSYEQYF.

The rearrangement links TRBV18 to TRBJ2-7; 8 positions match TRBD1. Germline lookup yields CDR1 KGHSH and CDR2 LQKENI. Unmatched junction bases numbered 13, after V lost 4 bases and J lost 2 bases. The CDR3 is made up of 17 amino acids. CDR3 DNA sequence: TGTGCCAGCTCACGCGGGACAGGCATTACCACAGCCTACGAGCAGTACTTC. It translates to CASSRGTGITTAYEQYF.

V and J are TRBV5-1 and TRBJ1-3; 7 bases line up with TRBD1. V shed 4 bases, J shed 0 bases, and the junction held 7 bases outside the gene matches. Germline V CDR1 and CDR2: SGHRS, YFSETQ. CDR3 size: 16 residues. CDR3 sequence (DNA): TGCGCCAGCAGCCAGACAGGGCAGAGCTCTGGAAACACCATATATTTT. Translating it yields CASSQTGQSSGNTIYF.

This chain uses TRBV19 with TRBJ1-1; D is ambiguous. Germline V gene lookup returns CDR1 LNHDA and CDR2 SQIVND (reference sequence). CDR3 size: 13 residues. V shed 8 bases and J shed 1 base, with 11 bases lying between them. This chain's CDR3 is CASFAYKNTEAFF. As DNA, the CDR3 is TGTGCCAGTTTCGCTTACAAGAACACTGAAGCTTTCTTT.

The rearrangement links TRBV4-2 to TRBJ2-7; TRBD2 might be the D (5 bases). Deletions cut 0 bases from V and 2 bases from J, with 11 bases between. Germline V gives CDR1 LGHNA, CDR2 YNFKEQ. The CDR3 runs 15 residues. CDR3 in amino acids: CASSQDVRGPYEQYF. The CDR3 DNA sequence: TGTGCCAGCAGCCAAGATGTTCGGGGTCCCTACGAGCAGTACTTC.

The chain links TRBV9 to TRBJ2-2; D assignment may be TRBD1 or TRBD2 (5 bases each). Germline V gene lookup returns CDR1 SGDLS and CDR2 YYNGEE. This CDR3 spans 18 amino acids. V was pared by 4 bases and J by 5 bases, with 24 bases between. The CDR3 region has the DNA TGTGCCAGCAGCCGAAGGGCCGCTATGGGGGTTAGGACCGGGGAGCTGTTTTTT. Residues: CASSRRAAMGVRTGELFF.

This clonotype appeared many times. The DNA of the CDR3 is TGTGCCAGCAGCCAACGGACCGTAGCCAAAAACATTCAGTACTTC. Translating gives CASSQRTVAKNIQYF. The chain uses TRBV3-1 and TRBJ2-4; D is uncertain. The CDR3 is 15 residues long. Germline lookup yields CDR1 LGHDT and CDR2 YNNKEL (reference sequence). Trimming left V 2 bases short and J 0 bases short, with 8 bases between.

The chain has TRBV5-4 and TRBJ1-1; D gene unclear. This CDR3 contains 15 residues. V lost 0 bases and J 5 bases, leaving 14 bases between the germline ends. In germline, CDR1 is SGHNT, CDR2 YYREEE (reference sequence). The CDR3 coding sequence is TGTGCCAGCAGCTTGGTAGGCGGTCTCCAAACTGAAGCTTTCTTT. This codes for CASSLVGGLQTEAFF.

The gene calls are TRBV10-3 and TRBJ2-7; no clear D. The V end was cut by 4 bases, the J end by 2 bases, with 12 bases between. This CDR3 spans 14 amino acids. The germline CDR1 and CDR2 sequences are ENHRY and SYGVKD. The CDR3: CAISARSETYEQYF. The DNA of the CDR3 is TGTGCCATCAGTGCCCGTTCTGAAACCTACGAGCAGTACTTC.

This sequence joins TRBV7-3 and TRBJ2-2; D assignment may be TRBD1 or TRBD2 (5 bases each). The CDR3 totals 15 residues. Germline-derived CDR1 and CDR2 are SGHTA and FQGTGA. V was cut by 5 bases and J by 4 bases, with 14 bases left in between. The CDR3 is CASSPATGGTGELFF. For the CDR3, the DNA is TGTGCCAGCAGCCCCGCGACTGGGGGCACCGGGGAGCTGTTTTTT. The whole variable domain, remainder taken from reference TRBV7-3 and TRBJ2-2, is GAGVSQTPSNKVTEKGKYVELRCDPISGHTALYWYRQSLGQGPEFLIYFQGTGAADDSGLPNDRFFAVRPEGSVSTLKIQRTERGDSAVYLCASSPATGGTGELFFGEGSRLTVL.

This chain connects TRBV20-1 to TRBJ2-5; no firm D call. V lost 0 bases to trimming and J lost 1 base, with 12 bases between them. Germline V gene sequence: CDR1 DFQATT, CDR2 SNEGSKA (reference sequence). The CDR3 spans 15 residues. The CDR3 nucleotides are TGCAGTGCTAGAGATGGCGGAACACCCCAAGAGACCCAGTACTTC. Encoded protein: CSARDGGTPQETQYF.

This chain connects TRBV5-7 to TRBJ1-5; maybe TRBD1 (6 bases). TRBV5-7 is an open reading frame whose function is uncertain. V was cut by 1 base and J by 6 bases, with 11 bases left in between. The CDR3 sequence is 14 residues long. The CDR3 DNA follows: TGTGCCAGCAGCTTGAACAGGGTTCTTCAGCCCCAGCATTTT. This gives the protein CASSLNRVLQPQHF.

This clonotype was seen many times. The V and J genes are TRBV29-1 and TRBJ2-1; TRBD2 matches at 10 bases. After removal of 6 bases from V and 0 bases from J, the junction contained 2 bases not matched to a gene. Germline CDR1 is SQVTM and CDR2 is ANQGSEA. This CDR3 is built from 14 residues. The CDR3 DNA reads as TGCAGCGTGGCTAGCGGGAGCTCCTACAATGAGCAGTTCTTC. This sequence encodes CSVASGSSYNEQFF.

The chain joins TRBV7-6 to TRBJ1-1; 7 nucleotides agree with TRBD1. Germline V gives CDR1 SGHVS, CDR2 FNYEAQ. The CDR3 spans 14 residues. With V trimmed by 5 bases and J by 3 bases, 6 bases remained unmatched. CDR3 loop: CASSLTGADTEAFF. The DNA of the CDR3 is TGTGCCAGCAGCCTCACAGGGGCGGACACTGAAGCTTTCTTT.

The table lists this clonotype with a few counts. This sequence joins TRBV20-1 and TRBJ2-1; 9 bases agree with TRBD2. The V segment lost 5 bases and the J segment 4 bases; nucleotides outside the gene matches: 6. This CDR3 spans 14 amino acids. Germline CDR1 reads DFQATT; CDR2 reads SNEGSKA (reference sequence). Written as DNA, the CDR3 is TGCAGTGCTTATAGCGGGAGCGGGTACAATGAGCAGTTCTTC. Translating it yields CSAYSGSGYNEQFF.

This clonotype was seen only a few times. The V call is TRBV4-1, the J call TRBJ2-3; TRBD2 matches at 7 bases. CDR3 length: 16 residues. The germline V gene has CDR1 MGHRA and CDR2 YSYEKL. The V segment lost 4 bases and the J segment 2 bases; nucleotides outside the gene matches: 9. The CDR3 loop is CASSRAPGGNTDTQYF. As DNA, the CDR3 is TGCGCCAGCAGCCGGGCCCCGGGAGGAAACACAGATACGCAGTATTTT.

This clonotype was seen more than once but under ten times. The CDR3 protein is CASSLGGLAVEYEQYF. DNA of the CDR3: TGTGCCAGCAGCTTAGGGGGCCTAGCGGTAGAATACGAGCAGTACTTC. The chain links TRBV7-2 to TRBJ2-7, with 7 nucleotides matching TRBD2. In germline, CDR1 is SGHTA, CDR2 FQGNSA. Trimming took 1 base from V and 4 from J; bases not matched to a gene: 10. CDR3 length: 16 amino acids.

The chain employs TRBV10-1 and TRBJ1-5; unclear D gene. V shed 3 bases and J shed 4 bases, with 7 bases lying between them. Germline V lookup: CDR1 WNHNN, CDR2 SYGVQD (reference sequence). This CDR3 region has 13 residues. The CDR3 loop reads CASSELRNQPQHF. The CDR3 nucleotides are TGCGCCAGCAGTGAACTAAGGAATCAGCCCCAGCATTTT.